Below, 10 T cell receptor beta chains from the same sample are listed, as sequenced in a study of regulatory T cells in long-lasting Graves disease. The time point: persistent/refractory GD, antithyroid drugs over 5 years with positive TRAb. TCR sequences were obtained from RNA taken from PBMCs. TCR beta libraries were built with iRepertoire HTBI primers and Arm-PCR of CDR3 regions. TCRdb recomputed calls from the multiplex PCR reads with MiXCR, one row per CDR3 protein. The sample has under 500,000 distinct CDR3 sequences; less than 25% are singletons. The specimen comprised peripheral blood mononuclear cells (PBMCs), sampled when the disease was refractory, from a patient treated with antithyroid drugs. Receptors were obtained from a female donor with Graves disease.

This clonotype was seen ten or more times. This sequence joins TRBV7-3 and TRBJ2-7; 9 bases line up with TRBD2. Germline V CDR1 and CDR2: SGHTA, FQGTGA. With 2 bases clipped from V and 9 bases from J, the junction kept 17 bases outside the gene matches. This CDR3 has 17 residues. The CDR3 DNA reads TGTGCCAGCAGCTTACAAACGGAACGGGCGCGGGAGGGATCGCAGTACTTC. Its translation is CASSLQTERAREGSQYF.

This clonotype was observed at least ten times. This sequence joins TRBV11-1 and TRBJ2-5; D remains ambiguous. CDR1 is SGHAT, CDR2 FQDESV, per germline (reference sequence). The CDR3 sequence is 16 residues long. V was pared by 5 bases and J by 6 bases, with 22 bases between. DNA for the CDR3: TGTGCCAGCAGCCCACTACATGACCCGGAGCAACAGACCCAGTACTTC. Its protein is CASSPLHDPEQQTQYF.

CDR3 sequence reads: CSARVFAPEQYF. CDR3 DNA: TGCAGTGCTAGAGTCTTTGCTCCTGAGCAGTACTTC. The V call is TRBV20-1, the J call TRBJ2-7, with no clear D. The CDR3 runs to 12 residues. The V end was cut by 1 base, the J end by 7 bases, with 11 bases between. Germline lookup yields CDR1 DFQATT and CDR2 SNEGSKA (reference sequence).

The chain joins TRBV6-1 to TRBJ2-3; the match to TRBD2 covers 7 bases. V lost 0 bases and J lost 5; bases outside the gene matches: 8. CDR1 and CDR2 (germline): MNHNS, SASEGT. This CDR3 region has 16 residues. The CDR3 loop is CASSEASSGPEDTQYF. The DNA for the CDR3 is TGTGCCAGCAGTGAAGCAAGTAGCGGGCCAGAAGATACGCAGTATTTT.

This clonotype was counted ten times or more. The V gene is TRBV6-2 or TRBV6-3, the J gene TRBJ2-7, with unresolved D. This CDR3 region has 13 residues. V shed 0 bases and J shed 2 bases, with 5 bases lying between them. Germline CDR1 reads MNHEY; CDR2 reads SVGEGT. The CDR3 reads CASSYSSTYEQYF. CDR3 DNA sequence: TGTGCCAGCAGTTACTCGTCGACCTACGAGCAGTACTTC.

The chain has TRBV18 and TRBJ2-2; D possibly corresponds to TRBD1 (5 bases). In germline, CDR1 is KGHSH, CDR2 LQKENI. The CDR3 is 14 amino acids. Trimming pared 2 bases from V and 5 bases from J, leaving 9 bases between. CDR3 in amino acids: CASSPTGWTGELFF. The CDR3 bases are TGTGCCAGCTCACCAACAGGCTGGACCGGGGAGCTGTTTTTT.

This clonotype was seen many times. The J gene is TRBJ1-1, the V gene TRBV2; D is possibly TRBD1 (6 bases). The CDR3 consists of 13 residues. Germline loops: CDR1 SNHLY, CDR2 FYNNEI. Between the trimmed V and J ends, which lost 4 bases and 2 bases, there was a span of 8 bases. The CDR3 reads CASSGQENTEAFF. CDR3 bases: TGTGCCAGCAGTGGACAGGAAAACACTGAAGCTTTCTTT.

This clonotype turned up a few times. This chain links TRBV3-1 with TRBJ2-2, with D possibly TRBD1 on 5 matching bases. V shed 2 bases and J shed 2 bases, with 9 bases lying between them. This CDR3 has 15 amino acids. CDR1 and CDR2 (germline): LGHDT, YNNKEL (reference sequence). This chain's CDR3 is CASSQRQFNTGELFF. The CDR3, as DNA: TGTGCCAGCAGCCAAAGACAGTTTAACACCGGGGAGCTGTTTTTT.

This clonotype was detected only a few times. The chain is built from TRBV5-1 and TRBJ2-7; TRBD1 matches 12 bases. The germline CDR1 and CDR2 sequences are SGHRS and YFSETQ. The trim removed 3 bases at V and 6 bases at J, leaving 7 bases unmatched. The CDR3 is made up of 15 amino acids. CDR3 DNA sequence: TGCGCCAGCAGCTCATTGGGACAGGGGGCCCCCGAGCAGTACTTC. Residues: CASSSLGQGAPEQYF.

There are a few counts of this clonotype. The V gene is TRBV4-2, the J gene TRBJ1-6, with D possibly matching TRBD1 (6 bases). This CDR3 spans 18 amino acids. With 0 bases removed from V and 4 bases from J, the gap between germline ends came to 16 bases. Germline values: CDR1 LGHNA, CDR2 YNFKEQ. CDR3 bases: TGTGCCAGCAGCCAAGATCATAGGGCAGGGGCGTATAATTCACCCCTCCACTTT. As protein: CASSQDHRAGAYNSPLHF.